This T cell receptor (beta chain) was captured in a study of T-cell reconstitution after alpha-beta-depleted transplantation in children. The CDR3 covers 16 residues. Germline values: CDR1 MDHEN, CDR2 SYDVKM. With V trimmed by 3 bases and J by 3 bases, 8 bases remained unmatched. With respect to this clonotype: The target antigen is unknown.

Study-level findings and limits: Several hundred rapidly expanded clones from non-depleted graft cells reportedly supplied alpha-beta T cells about two months post-transplant. T-cell counts and diversity were attributed mostly to newly produced T cells one year after transplant.

Unique molecular identifiers were incorporated during preparation of the TCRbeta library. TCRdb reprocessed the PCR reads via MiXCR and lists one record per CDR3 protein. The sample has about 200,000 distinct CDR3 sequences; roughly a sixth are singletons. V gene TRBV28 combines with J gene TRBJ1-5, with 7 positions matching TRBD1. This specimen consisted of PBMCs, mostly from graft donor cells, obtained 360 days after TCRalphabeta/CD19-depleted stem cell transplant. The sequence came from a male patient between 2 and 10 years old who had a stem cell transplant for acute lymphoblastic leukemia, so the T cells may come from the graft donor. This CDR3 reads CASSLGAGGINQPQHF. CDR3 DNA: TGTGCCAGCAGTTTGGGGGCAGGGGGAATCAATCAGCCCCAGCATTTT.